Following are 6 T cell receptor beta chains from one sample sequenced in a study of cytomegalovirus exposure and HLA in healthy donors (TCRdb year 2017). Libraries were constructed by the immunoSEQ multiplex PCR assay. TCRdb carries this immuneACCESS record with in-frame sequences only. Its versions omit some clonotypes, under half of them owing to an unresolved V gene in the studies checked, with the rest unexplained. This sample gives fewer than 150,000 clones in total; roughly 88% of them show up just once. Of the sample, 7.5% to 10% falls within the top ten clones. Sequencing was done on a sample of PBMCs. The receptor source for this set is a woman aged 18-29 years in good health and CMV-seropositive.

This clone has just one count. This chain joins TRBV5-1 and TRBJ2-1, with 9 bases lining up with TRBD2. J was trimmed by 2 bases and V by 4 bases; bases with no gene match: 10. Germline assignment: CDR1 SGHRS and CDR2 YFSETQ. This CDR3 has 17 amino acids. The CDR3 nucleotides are TGCGCCAGCAGCCCAGGGACTAGCTCGAATCCCTACAATGAGCAGTTCTTC. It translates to CASSPGTSSNPYNEQFF.

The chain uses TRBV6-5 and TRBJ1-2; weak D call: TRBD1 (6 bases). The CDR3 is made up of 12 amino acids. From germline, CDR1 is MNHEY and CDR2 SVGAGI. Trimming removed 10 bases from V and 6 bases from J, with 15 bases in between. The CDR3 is CATTRDKDGYTF. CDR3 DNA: TGTGCCACCACTCGGGACAAAGATGGCTACACCTTC.

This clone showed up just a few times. CDR3 DNA: TGTGCCAGCAGCCTCCTGGAAGCTTTCTTT. As protein: CASSLLEAFF. The chain links TRBV2 to TRBJ1-1, with D unclear. Germline lookup yields CDR1 SNHLY and CDR2 FYNNEI. CDR3 length equals 10 residues. Trimming shortened V by 6 bases and J by 8 bases, and 7 bases separated the two germline ends.

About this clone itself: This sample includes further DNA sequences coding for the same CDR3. The CDR3 nucleotides read TGCGCCAGCAGCTTAGAGGGCGGGGGAGATCTTTACGAGCAGTACTTC. Its translation: CASSLEGGGDLYEQYF. This rearrangement joins TRBV5-1 to TRBJ2-7; 7 nucleotides align to TRBD2. The CDR3 is 16 residues long. The germline V gene has CDR1 SGHRS and CDR2 YFSETQ. Trimming at V came to 2 bases and at J to 4 bases, leaving 12 bases not matched to a gene.

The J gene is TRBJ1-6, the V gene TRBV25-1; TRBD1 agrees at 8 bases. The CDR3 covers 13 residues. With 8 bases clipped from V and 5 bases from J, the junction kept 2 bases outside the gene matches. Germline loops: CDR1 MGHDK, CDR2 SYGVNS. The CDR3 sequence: CASDRGNNSPLHF. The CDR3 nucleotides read TGTGCCAGCGACAGGGGAAATAATTCACCCCTCCACTTT.

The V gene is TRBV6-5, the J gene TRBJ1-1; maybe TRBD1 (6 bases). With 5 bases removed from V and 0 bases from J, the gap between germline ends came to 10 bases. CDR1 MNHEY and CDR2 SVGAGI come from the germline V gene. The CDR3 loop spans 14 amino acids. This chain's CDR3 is CASSRQDVNTEAFF. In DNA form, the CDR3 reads TGTGCCAGCAGTCGACAGGATGTGAACACTGAAGCTTTCTTT.